The 8 T cell receptor beta chains below come from one sample, sequenced in a study of beta chain features in type 1 diabetes. The whole isolated RNA underwent reverse transcription, so sequencing captured expressed TCRB transcripts. Produced via immunoSEQ multiplex PCR; TCRdb's table is partial and in-frame only. The sample includes tens of thousands of clones, about 61% of them seen just once. Sequenced sample: Tregs from blood. The origin of the receptors is a woman aged 18-29 years in good health.

The chain recombines TRBV10-2 with TRBJ2-7; D perhaps matches TRBD2 (6 bases). CDR1 is WSHSY, CDR2 SAAADI, per germline. The CDR3 extends over 15 amino acids. V lost 6 bases to trimming and J lost 4 bases, with 19 bases between them. Written as DNA, the CDR3 is TGCGCCAGCAGAGCTTCCTCGGGACTTAAATACGAGCAGTACTTC. Amino acid sequence: CASRASSGLKYEQYF.

This clone occurred a few times. The genes are TRBV18 and TRBJ2-1; TRBD2 matches at 10 bases. This CDR3 has 15 amino acids. Germline trimming cut 8 bases from V and 3 bases from J; bases unmatched to any gene: 7. CDR1 and CDR2 (germline): KGHSH, LQKENI. This CDR3 reads CASTSGGALYNEQFF. DNA of the CDR3: TGTGCCAGCACCAGCGGGGGGGCCCTCTACAATGAGCAGTTCTTC.

The chain has TRBV5-1 and TRBJ1-1; D is uncertain. V was pared by 4 bases and J by 1 base, with 8 bases between. CDR3 length: 13 residues. Germline CDR1 is SGHRS and CDR2 is YFSETQ. The CDR3 DNA reads as TGCGCCAGCAGCAAGGAGAAGAACACTGAAGCTTTCTTT. This gives the protein CASSKEKNTEAFF.

The rearrangement uses TRBV7-8 and TRBJ1-1; the match to TRBD1 covers 7 bases. Germline values: CDR1 SGHVS, CDR2 FQNEAQ. The CDR3 sequence is 15 residues long. With 3 bases clipped from V and 5 bases from J, the junction kept 9 bases outside the gene matches. CDR3 region: CASSLMGTEGTEAFF. The CDR3 DNA sequence: TGTGCCAGCAGCTTGATGGGGACAGAGGGAACTGAAGCTTTCTTT.

V is TRBV18 and J is TRBJ2-2, with TRBD1 matching 10 bases. The trim removed 10 bases at V and 4 bases at J, leaving 6 bases unmatched. Germline CDR1 KGHSH, CDR2 LQKENI. The CDR3 loop spans 14 amino acids. CDR3 nucleotides: TGTGCCACCGACAGGGGGCCTGGCACCGGGGAGCTGTTTTTT. It translates to CATDRGPGTGELFF.

This chain links TRBV29-1 with TRBJ2-5; D may be TRBD1 (7 bases). Germline-derived CDR1 and CDR2 are SQVTM and ANQGSEA. Trimming removed 3 bases from V and 6 bases from J, with 11 bases in between. The CDR3 covers 12 residues. The CDR3 sequence: CSVEEGAKTQYF. The CDR3, as DNA: TGCAGCGTTGAGGAGGGGGCGAAGACCCAGTACTTC.

The chain is built from TRBV4-2 and TRBJ1-4; D is undetermined. The V gene lost 1 base and the J gene lost 6 bases, with 15 bases spanning the gap. CDR3 length: 16 residues. Germline CDR1 is LGHNA and CDR2 is YNFKEQ. The CDR3, as DNA: TGTGCCAGCAGCCAAGGCGATTCCGGAGGGCATGAAAAACTGTTTTTT. Translation gives CASSQGDSGGHEKLFF.

This clone was detected only a few times. The rearrangement joins TRBV29-1 to TRBJ2-7, with D perhaps matching TRBD1 (6 bases). The CDR3 extends over 14 amino acids. V gave up 7 bases and J gave up 0 bases, with 16 bases separating them. The germline CDR1 and CDR2 sequences are SQVTM and ANQGSEA. For the CDR3, the DNA is TGCAGCGCCACGACAGGCATGGGCTCCTACGAGCAGTACTTC. This sequence encodes CSATTGMGSYEQYF.